Each of the 3 T cell receptor beta chains below was sequenced from the same sample in a study of shared clonotypes between healthy human individuals (dated by TCRdb to about 2020). The method was the immunoSEQ multiplex PCR assay. The table comes from immuneACCESS by way of TCRdb, which keeps in-frame sequences with V and J called. Part of the clones is missing from these tables; in studies checked, under half for an unresolved V gene and the rest for unknown reasons. This sample lists roughly 1,500,000 clones; around 98.5% were detected once. The top ten hold around 0.38% of the sample. Sequenced: naive CD4+ T cells sorted from blood. What the cell subset or site label conveys for this sample: CD45RA+ positively selected. The origin of the receptors is a man aged 30-40 years in good health.

Concerning this clone itself: The junction does not match germline at one end; this may be a read error. The rearrangement joins TRBV5-6 to TRBJ2-1; TRBD1 matches at 9 bases. The CDR3 consists of 12 residues. Per germline, CDR1 SGHDT and CDR2 YYEEEE. The CDR3 DNA follows: TGTGCCAGCAGCTTGAAGGGACAGGGAACAATCTTC. Translated, it gives CASSLKGQGTIF. The complete variable domain, with remaining parts taken from reference TRBV5-6 and TRBJ2-1, reads DAGVTQSPTHLIKTRGQQVTLRCSPKSGHDTVSWYQQALGQGPQFIFQYYEEEERQRGNFPDRFSGHQFPNYSSELNVNALLLGDSALYLCASSLKGQGTIFGPGTRLTVL.

The rearrangement uses TRBV13 and TRBJ2-7; 9 bases agree with TRBD1. The CDR3 is 16 residues long. Trimming took 5 bases from V and 0 from J; bases not matched to a gene: 8. Germline V CDR1 and CDR2: PRHDT, FYEKMQ (reference sequence). The CDR3 DNA follows: TGTGCCAGCAGCGAGGACAGGGGACGGGACTCCTACGAGCAGTACTTC. Amino acid sequence: CASSEDRGRDSYEQYF. The full variable domain, with the rest looked up from reference TRBV13 and TRBJ2-7, is AAGVIQSPRHLIKEKRETATLKCYPIPRHDTVYWYQQGPGQDPQFLISFYEKMQSDKGSIPDRFSAQQFSDYHSELNMSSLELGDSALYFCASSEDRGRDSYEQYFGPGTRLTVT.

As to this clone: The sample has other DNA sequences that encode this CDR3 too. The chain links TRBV4-1 to TRBJ2-5, with D unresolved. Germline values: CDR1 MGHRA, CDR2 YSYEKL. CDR3 length: 13 amino acids. Trimming cost V 1 base and J 5 bases, with 8 bases left between them. For the CDR3, the DNA is TGCGCCAGCAGCCAAGGGGTGAGGGAGACCCAGTACTTC. Amino acids: CASSQGVRETQYF.